This T cell receptor beta chain emerged from a study of shared clonotypes between healthy human individuals. Study in general: Contributing individuals were a couple of females and a few males aged 18 to 49.

Findings and caveats of the study: Tissue TCR repertoires likely differ from these blood-only repertoires. Only a few donors were included, so the genetic and exposure-history diversity represented was limited.

This CDR3 region has 15 residues. V shed 9 bases, J shed 0 bases, and the junction held 5 bases outside the gene matches. Per the germline V gene, CDR1 is SGHRS and CDR2 is YFSETQ. As regards this clone: Its antigen is currently unknown.

Original handling: For the immunoSEQ data, sequences were junction-only without quality scores, so filtering differed. Sequenced by immunoSEQ multiplex PCR; TCRdb stores in-frame clones only, minus some. V and J calls and clone size come straight from that table; D and trimming were deduced from the DNA. The sample carries about 490,000 clones, more than 65% recorded once. The sample consisted of PBMCs. The chain joins TRBV5-1 to TRBJ2-3; 12 nucleotides line up with TRBD2. The clonotype originates from a woman aged 40 to 50 in good health. Some clones in this sample may be carry-over from other donors' samples. Here the CDR3 DNA reads TGCGCCACTCGGACTAGCGGGGCTAGCACAGATACGCAGTATTTT. This sequence encodes CATRTSGASTDTQYF.